The clone carrying this TCR beta chain was found many times. The TCRbeta library was prepared with unique molecular identifiers. MiXCR, run by TCRdb on the PCR reads, gives a single entry per CDR3 protein. The table has 350,000 to 400,000 distinct CDR3 sequences, about 20% seen once. These data originate in a study of T-cell reconstitution after alpha-beta-depleted transplantation in children. This CDR3 is built from 14 residues. V dropped 6 bases and J dropped 1 base, with 12 bases sitting between them. Germline CDR1 is MNHEY and CDR2 is SMNVEV (reference sequence). Sequenced here: PBMCs from the stem cell graft donor, sampled from the stem cell graft. The chain recombines TRBV27 with TRBJ1-1, with D hard to call. This receptor was identified in a human donor who donated a stem cell graft to a child with acute myeloid leukemia. This CDR3 is CASRSLVWNTEAFF. In DNA form, the CDR3 reads TGTGCCAGCAGATCCCTAGTATGGAACACTGAAGCTTTCTTT.